These 5 T cell receptor beta chains originate from one sample sequenced in a study of tumor-infiltrating lymphocytes in primary liver carcinoma. Researchers drew blood RNA from unsorted whole blood and extracted germline DNA as well. Total RNA (about 500 ng) served as template for TCR beta cDNA synthesis primed by a constant-region primer. Slightly modified ARM-PCR with three nested multiplex PCR rounds yielded TCR beta libraries. Forward primers for TRBV1-TRBV30 and a C-beta reverse primer served the first two PCR rounds, at roughly 10 cycles each. One entry per CDR3 protein results from TCRdb running MiXCR on the multiplex PCR reads. The sample has fewer than 400,000 distinct CDR3 sequences, 45% to 70% seen once; the top ten hold about 15%. Sample: peripheral blood. Receptors originate from a woman aged 25 to 39 with primary liver carcinoma and hepatitis B virus infection.

This clonotype came up once. One junction end disagrees with the germline gene, perhaps due to a read error. J is TRBJ2-4 and V is TRBV11-2; TRBD2 agrees at 10 bases. The CDR3 is 18 amino acids. Germline V gene sequence: CDR1 SGHAT, CDR2 FQNNGV. The CDR3 nucleotides read TGCGTCAGCAGCTTAGATCCCGTTCCTAGCGGGAGTTGGGACATTCAGTACTTC. This translates into CVSSLDPVPSGSWDIQYF.

Points on this clonotype: One end of the junction is discordant with germline, which a read error may explain. J is TRBJ2-2 and V is TRBV6-5, with D perhaps TRBD2 (6 bases). The CDR3 spans 18 residues. Germline V lookup: CDR1 MNHEY, CDR2 SVGAGI. CDR3 loop: CTSSYGRSGPRPLGELFF. CDR3 coding DNA: TGTACCAGCAGTTACGGTCGGAGCGGGCCTAGACCTCTGGGGGAGCTGTTTTTT.

This clonotype was seen repeatedly, ten times or more. This chain uses TRBV29-1 with TRBJ2-1; possibly TRBD2 for D (5 bases). The CDR3 length is 16 residues. The V and J ends lost 3 bases and 0 bases respectively, with 15 bases between them. Germline CDR1 and CDR2: SQVTM and ANQGSEA. The CDR3 loop is CSVDFLRGSSYNEQFF. The DNA for the CDR3 is TGCAGCGTTGACTTCCTTCGAGGGAGCTCCTACAATGAGCAGTTCTTC.

Of note for this clonotype: This may stem from a read error, because a much larger clone lies one nucleotide away. The chain is built from TRBV6-1 and TRBJ1-2; no reliable D call. CDR1 MNHNS and CDR2 SASEGT come from the germline V gene. The CDR3 covers 14 residues. Trimming took 11 bases from V and 6 from J, leaving 22 bases between them. DNA of the CDR3: TGTGCCGGCTATAGGGCGTGGGAGGACCATGGCTACACCTTC. Its translation is CAGYRAWEDHGYTF.

The count of this clonotype is one. Relative to the germline gene, one junction end is altered; a read error may explain this. The chain couples TRBV11-3 to TRBJ2-7, with 9 nucleotides matching TRBD1. The CDR3 has 15 amino acids. Per the germline V gene, CDR1 is SGHNT and CDR2 is YENEEA. Here the CDR3 reads CVSSVETGGIYEQYF. As DNA, the CDR3 is TGTGTCAGCAGCGTAGAGACAGGGGGAATCTACGAGCAGTACTTC. The variable domain in full, with the rest retrieved from reference TRBV11-3 and TRBJ2-7, is EAGVVQSPRYKIIEKKQPVAFWCNPISGHNTLYWYLQNLGQGPELLIRYENEEAVDDSQLPKDRFSAERLKGVDSTLKIQPAELGDSAVYLCVSSVETGGIYEQYFGPGTRLTVT.